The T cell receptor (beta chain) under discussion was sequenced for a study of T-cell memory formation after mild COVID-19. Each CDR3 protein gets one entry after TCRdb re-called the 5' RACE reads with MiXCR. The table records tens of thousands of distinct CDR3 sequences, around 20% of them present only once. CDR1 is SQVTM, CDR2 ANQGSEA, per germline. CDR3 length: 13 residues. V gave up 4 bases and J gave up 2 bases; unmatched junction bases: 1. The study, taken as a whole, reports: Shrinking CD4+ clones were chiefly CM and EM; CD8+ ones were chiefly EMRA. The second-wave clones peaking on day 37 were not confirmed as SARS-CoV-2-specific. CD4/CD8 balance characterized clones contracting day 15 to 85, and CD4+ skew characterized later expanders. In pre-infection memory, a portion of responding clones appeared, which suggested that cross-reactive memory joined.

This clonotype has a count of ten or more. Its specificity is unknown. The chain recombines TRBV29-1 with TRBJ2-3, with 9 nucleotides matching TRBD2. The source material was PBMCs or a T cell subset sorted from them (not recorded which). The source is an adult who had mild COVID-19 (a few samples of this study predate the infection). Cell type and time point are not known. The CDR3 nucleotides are TGCAGCGTTGGCGGGAGGGTCACAGATACGCAGTATTTT. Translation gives CSVGGRVTDTQYF.